The 2 T cell receptor beta chains below all came from one sample that was sequenced in a study of siplizumab effects on memory and regulatory T cells. Data came from immunoSEQ multiplex PCR; TCRdb stores just in-frame clones and leaves some out. Of 45,000 to 60,000 clones in the sample, 87% were seen once. The specimen sequenced was naive CD8+ T cells sorted from blood. The receptors were sampled from a human donor in good health.

The chain couples TRBV7-8 to TRBJ2-7; TRBD2 agrees at 11 bases. J gave up 2 bases and V 5 bases, and 5 bases lay outside the gene matches. The CDR3 extends over 15 amino acids. Per germline, CDR1 SGHVS and CDR2 FQNEAQ. The CDR3 sequence: CASSLPTSGAYEQYF. The CDR3 coding sequence is TGTGCCAGCAGCCTCCCGACTAGCGGGGCCTACGAGCAGTACTTC.

The V call is TRBV5-6, the J call TRBJ2-3, with 7 bases aligning to TRBD2. CDR1 is SGHDT and CDR2 is YYEEEE in the germline V gene. The CDR3 length is 14 residues. The V segment lost 2 bases and the J segment 3 bases; nucleotides outside the gene matches: 3. The chain's CDR3 is CASSFQGGTDTQYF. As DNA, the CDR3 is TGTGCCAGCAGCTTCCAGGGAGGGACAGATACGCAGTATTTT.